Given below is one T cell receptor (beta chain) in context. The antigen this receptor binds is unknown. No per-base quality is available; no much larger clone lies one base away. This sample was taken from a study of cytomegalovirus exposure and HLA in healthy donors (dated by TCRdb to 2017 to 2019). About the study as a whole: According to an earlier analysis of around 600 of the donors, about 190 million T cells yielded 120 million or so unique TCR beta sequences and about 300 Gb of sequence data. The study combined high-throughput TCR immunosequencing, statistical association of individual TCRs with disease status, and machine learning to predict cytomegalovirus infection status. The number of typed donors differed by locus: roughly 620-640 for A, B, C, DRB1 and DQB1; 522 for DQA1; over 600 for DPA1; and roughly 470 for DPB1. The study used immunosequencing to profile the T cell repertoires of several hundred subjects and linked those repertoires to cytomegalovirus serostatus. Every repertoire in the discovery cohort had been generated on one and the same sequencing platform. In a later genetic analysis, genome-wide SNP genotypes for about 55% of the roughly 700 donors were used, and that subset was treated as a discovery cohort. The later analysis used no new phenotypic data to find candidate immune exposures, relying instead on TCR beta sequences and their occurrence across donors. A later analysis re-analyzed previously published TCR beta repertoires from 550 to 700 donors and added high-resolution HLA genotyping to study TCR occurrence patterns. In addition to the first cohort of 666 subjects, a separate validation cohort of 130 or so different subjects was used. Around 320 gigabases of sequencing data and 80 million or so unique TCR sequences were included in an early release covering about 620 HLA-typed donors. The study aimed to test whether cataloging public T cell receptors could reveal signatures of past pathogen exposure. Of the roughly 390 genotyped donors, approximately 80% were placed in the genetic ancestry cluster associated with self-reported Caucasian donors. HLA typing included class I and class II loci at four-digit resolution. To decide whether each TCR beta V gene segment behaved as functional or pseudogenic, an earlier analysis of some 580 of the donors relied on high-throughput TCR beta sequencing. Among about 400 genotyped donors of the cohort, an average of approximately 240,000 unique TCR beta nucleotide sequences was sequenced per donor, of which approximately 19% were non-productive. Four to six DR-DQ haplotypes were handled as single units for association and clustering because linkage in the cohort was strong. Donor age, sex, ethnicity and CMV serostatus were compiled alongside the repertoire data.

In total, roughly 710 healthy bone marrow donors made up the cohort. At the time of sampling, every cohort member was nominally healthy, though immune exposures that went unrecorded were likely present. The donor tested CMV seronegative, placing the donor among the roughly 340 seronegative members of the cohort. Each donor provided a peripheral blood sample, and peripheral blood mononuclear cells were used for TCR beta sequencing. The Qiagen DNeasy Blood Extraction Kit was used to extract genomic DNA from the blood cell samples. Findings and caveats that apply to the study as a whole: Strong co-occurrence of HLA alleles, especially DR and DQ, made assigning TCR associations to individual alleles difficult. Some IMGT-functional V segments, including TRBV6-2 and TRBV6-3, could not be told apart with the 87-base-pair reads, so those segments were excluded. The presence/absence analyses assumed that sequencing depth was roughly uniform across donors, and that assumption may not be true. According to the authors, the approach could potentially be generalized to other disease states and immunological phenotypes. A further reported finding was that TCR beta sequences accurately predicted the HLA-A and HLA-B alleles for most subjects in the first cohort. Because some donors lacked HLA typing at each locus, the association tests relied only on the typed subset. According to a later analysis, most CMV-associated TCR beta chains appeared to be HLA-restricted, and the HLA associations seemed to be driven largely by CMV exposure. Most TCR sequences were observed very rarely across donors, whereas some public TCRs were present in many individuals. A later analysis found that TCR association rates varied across HLA loci, with DRB1 alleles showing the most associated TCRs and HLA-C alleles the fewest. The classifier was reported to diagnose cytomegalovirus status with high specificity and sensitivity in both the original cohort and the validation cohort. V-gene and J-gene trimming of TCR beta chains was associated with a missense DCLRE1C variant in a later genetic analysis, and the association was replicated in an independent cohort. A later analysis reported that several top co-occurrence clusters appeared linked to parvovirus B19, influenza, CMV and Epstein-Barr virus. A group of highly shared sequence variants was considered likely to be a technical artifact of the sequencing pipeline. Compared with the roughly 720-donor mean, donors in an Asian-associated ancestry cluster had fewer N-insertions in productive TCRs, according to a later genetic analysis. In a later analysis, HLA-associated TCR beta chains showed more clonal expansion and lower generation probabilities than non-associated chains that were equally common. In a later analysis, around 15,000 TCR beta sequences were associated with specific HLA alleles at a false discovery rate of 0.05. A total of 150 or so TCR beta chains were listed by the study as associated with cytomegalovirus. CMV serostatus was the only immune exposure information available for the cohort. Broadly in line with IMGT annotations, most TCR beta V segments showed up in productive rearrangements about 87% or about 30% of the time in an earlier analysis of around 600 of the donors. Because counts were too low, roughly 16 rarely observed V segments, including chromosome 9 orphons, were excluded from the earlier analysis of about 500 of the donors. Correlated functional status among segregating V segments might reflect linkage disequilibrium, but an unknown experimental factor could not be ruled out. This cohort had only TCR beta chains sequenced, and the lack of alpha or paired-chain data limited which features could be detected. Three of the identified cytomegalovirus-associated TCR beta chains were confirmed in vitro to be specific for cytomegalovirus antigens.

CDR1 and CDR2 are drawn from the germline V gene: SQVTM, ANQGSEA. Counted from cysteine to phenylalanine, this CDR3 has 13 amino acids. Only CDR3 DNA remains: 39 bases, in frame from the first base. Deletion took 7 bases off V and 5 bases off J, with a span of 17 bases between the germline ends. The method was the immunoSEQ multiplex PCR assay. For the multiplex PCR, a mixture combining 60 forward primers for TCR Vbeta segments and 13 reverse primers for TCR Jbeta segments was used. The CDR3 region of rearranged TCR beta genes was amplified from genomic DNA with a multiplex PCR assay. The amplified TCR beta libraries were sequenced on the Illumina HiSeq System as 87-base-pair reads. Processing in the source paper ran as follows. In a later analysis, around 80 million unique TCR beta chains were counted across the approximately 640 repertoires, and roughly 9.9 million of these chains were shared by at least two donors. To remove PCR and sequencing errors, raw reads were error-corrected and collapsed into unique sequences using a nearest-neighbor algorithm that merged closely related sequences. V, D and J gene segments were assigned by aligning CDR3 sequences to IMGT reference sequences. For a sequence to be retained, at least a six-nucleotide match to both a V gene segment and a J gene segment was required. A rearrangement counted as productive if the CDR3 had no stop codons and remained in frame with V and J, and every other rearrangement counted as non-productive. Following IMGT convention, CDR3 was defined as the stretch from the second conserved V-encoded cysteine up to the conserved J-encoded phenylalanine. In an earlier analysis of some 550 of the donors, sequences lacking an unambiguous match to a single V gene segment were excluded. An earlier analysis of several hundred of the donors called V segments functional above 56.7% productive rearrangements and segregating when the between-donor standard deviation exceeded 5%. To diagnose cytomegalovirus status from the catalog of TCR beta chain sequences, a statistical classification framework was built. V and J gene assignment, in a later analysis, came from comparing TCR nucleotide sequences with IMGT/GENE-DB human TR gene sequences. The TCRdist pipeline was used in a later analysis to assign CDR3 sequences and most-parsimonious VDJ recombination scenarios. In a later analysis, every TCR beta chain was defined by the combination of its CDR3 amino acid sequence and its V-gene family, and reads without a unique V-gene family were dropped. To address suspected cross-contamination and a sequencing artifact, a later analysis removed a few hundred highly shared, low-generation-probability nucleotide sequences. In a later analysis, a clonal expansion index for each public chain was calculated from normalized within-repertoire ranks of inferred template counts. In a later analysis, generation probabilities were computed using a VDJ recombination model fitted to out-of-frame rearrangements, and the results were checked against IGoR. Hypergeometric tests were used in a later analysis to score TCR-TCR, TCR-HLA and TCR-CMV co-occurrence, with a repertoire-size bias correction applied to the TCR pairs. False discovery rates were estimated in a later analysis by permuting HLA or CMV assignments 20 times. A later analysis grouped co-occurring TCRs with DBSCAN, adding TCRdist sequence similarity when clustering within HLA-allele-positive subsets. Repertoires with fewer than 30,000 or more than 120,000 public chains were left out of co-occurrence clustering, as were about five repertoires with anomalous nucleotide sharing. This is the immuneACCESS table as TCRdb keeps it, with only in-frame sequences that have V and J called. A part of the clones is gone; compared with another copy, unresolved V genes explain less than half, and the rest is unexplained. V and J calls and clone size follow that table, whereas D and trimming were derived from the DNA. This sample gives roughly 120,000 clones in total; less than 85% of them show up just once. 2% to 3% of the sample lies in the top ten.

The chain uses TRBV29-1 and TRBJ1-1; 6 matching bases give a weak D call of TRBD1. The receptor's source is a man between 25 and 39 years old in good health and CMV-seronegative. Sample: PBMCs. The DNA sequence is given as TGCAGCGCAGAACAGGGAATGGGAACTGAAGCTTTCTTT. This translates into CSAEQGMGTEAFF. When the CDR3 is completed using the reference TRBV29-1 and TRBJ1-1 genes on either side, the full variable domain is SAVISQKPSRDICQRGTSLTIQCQVDSQVTMMFWYRQQPGQSLTLIATANQGSEATYESGFVIDKFPISRPNLTFSTLTVSNMSPEDSSIYLCSAEQGMGTEAFFGQGTRLTVV.